These 2 T cell receptor beta chains were all obtained from the same sample, sequenced in a study of T-cell reconstitution after alpha-beta-depleted transplantation in children. It was with unique molecular identifiers that the TCRbeta library was prepared. TCRdb itself ran the PCR reads through MiXCR, one entry per CDR3 protein. Found here are 750,000 to 950,000 distinct CDR3 sequences, 15% to 20% of them singletons; the top ten hold about 4.6%. The sequenced sample was PBMCs, mostly from graft donor cells, obtained 360 days after TCRalphabeta/CD19-depleted stem cell transplant. The receptor source for this set is a male patient younger than 18 who had a stem cell transplant for acute lymphoblastic leukemia, so the T cells may come from the graft donor.

This clonotype was observed at least ten times. The V call is TRBV12-3 or TRBV12-4, the J call TRBJ2-3; 11 bases are shared with TRBD2. This CDR3 has 15 residues. With 7 bases clipped from V and 6 bases from J, the junction kept 9 bases outside the gene matches. The CDR3, as DNA: TGTGCCAGCACCCCGGGACTAGCGGACGTTGATACGCAGTATTTT. Its protein product is CASTPGLADVDTQYF.

The chain carries TRBV6-5 and TRBJ1-1; a weak D match, TRBD1 (6 bases). CDR1 and CDR2 from the germline V gene are MNHEY and SVGAGI. The length of the CDR3 is 12 residues. Trimming cost V 6 bases and J 11 bases, with 16 bases left between them. The CDR3 here is CASSHSGGAAFF. CDR3 nucleotides: TGTGCCAGCAGCCATAGTGGGGGGGCGGCTTTCTTT.